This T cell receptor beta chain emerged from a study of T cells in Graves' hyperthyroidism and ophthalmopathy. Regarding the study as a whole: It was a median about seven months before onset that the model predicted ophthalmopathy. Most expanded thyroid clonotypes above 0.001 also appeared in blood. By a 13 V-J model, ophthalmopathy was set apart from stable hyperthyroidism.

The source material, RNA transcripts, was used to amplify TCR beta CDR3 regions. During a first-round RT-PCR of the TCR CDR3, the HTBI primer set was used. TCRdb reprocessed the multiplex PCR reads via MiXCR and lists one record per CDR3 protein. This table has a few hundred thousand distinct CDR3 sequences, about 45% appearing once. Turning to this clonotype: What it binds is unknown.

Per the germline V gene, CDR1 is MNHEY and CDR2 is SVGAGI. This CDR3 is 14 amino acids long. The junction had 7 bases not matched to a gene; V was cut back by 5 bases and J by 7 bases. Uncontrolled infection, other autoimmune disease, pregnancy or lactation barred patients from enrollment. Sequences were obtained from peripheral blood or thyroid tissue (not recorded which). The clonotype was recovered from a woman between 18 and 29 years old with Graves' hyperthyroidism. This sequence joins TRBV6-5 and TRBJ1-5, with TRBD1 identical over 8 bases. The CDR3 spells CASSTTGGSQPQHF. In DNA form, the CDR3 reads TGTGCCAGCAGTACTACAGGGGGGTCCCAGCCCCAGCATTTT.